This TCR beta chain was profiled in a study of identical twins. Whole-study findings and limits: With monozygotic twins, out-of-frame TCR alpha sharing exceeded what models estimated. Twins shared out-of-frame alpha sequences with excess low generation probability. The conclusions drew on cross-sectional statistical analysis instead of tracking the same donors. Surplus twin overlap in beta out-of-frame sequences was less pronounced.

V dropped 2 bases and J dropped 2 bases, with 14 bases sitting between them. CDR3 length equals 16 residues. The germline V gene encodes CDR1 LGHDT and CDR2 YNNKEL (reference sequence). TCRdb itself ran the 5' RACE reads through MiXCR, one entry per CDR3 protein. The data contain some 460,000 distinct CDR3 sequences, approximately 15% of them seen just once; the ten biggest clones take up about 0.53%. This clonotype was detected a few times. Its antigen remains unknown. The sample was also reused in another study, on yellow fever vaccine responses in identical twins.

Material: CD4+ T cells sorted from blood. The sequence derives from a woman between 18 and 29 years old in good health. The gene calls are TRBV3-1 and TRBJ2-3; TRBD1 is a possible D gene (5 bases). This CDR3 is CASSQNRAGFTDTQYF. The CDR3, as DNA: TGTGCCAGCAGCCAAAACCGAGCAGGGTTCACAGATACGCAGTATTTT.